The 8 T cell receptor beta chains listed next were all sequenced from one sample in a study of blood T cell repertoires in COVID-19. Profiled with immunoSEQ multiplex PCR; TCRdb holds only in-frame clones, not every one. The table has 100,000 to 150,000 clones, over 75% seen once; the top ten hold more than 0.9%. Specimen: peripheral blood. The origin of the receptors is a woman over 75 with acute or convalescent COVID-19.

This chain uses TRBV28 with TRBJ2-4; 7 bases fit TRBD1. Germline CDR1 MDHEN, CDR2 SYDVKM. CDR3 length: 14 amino acids. Unmatched junction bases numbered 2, after V lost 5 bases and J lost 1 base. The CDR3 loop is CASSRDSAKNIQYF. Written as DNA, the CDR3 is TGTGCCAGCAGTAGGGACAGTGCCAAAAACATTCAGTACTTC.

The rearrangement links TRBV25-1 to TRBJ1-2; TRBD1 matches at 8 bases. The CDR3 is 16 amino acids. Germline values: CDR1 MGHDK, CDR2 SYGVNS. V lost 2 bases, J lost 6 bases, and 11 bases stayed unmatched. Here the CDR3 reads CASSETSMGTGNGYTF. CDR3 sequence (DNA): TGTGCCAGCAGTGAAACCTCTATGGGGACAGGTAATGGCTACACCTTC.

This clone came up once. This chain uses TRBV4-2 with TRBJ2-3, with TRBD2 matching over 7 bases. The CDR3 is made up of 13 amino acids. Germline V gene sequence: CDR1 LGHNA, CDR2 YNFKEQ. The DNA of the CDR3 is TGTGCTGCGGGGGAGCTCGGTGCAGATACGCAGTATTTT. This gives the protein CAAGELGADTQYF.

The chain has TRBV11-3 and TRBJ2-2; D is undetermined. The CDR3 loop spans 15 amino acids. The germline V gene has CDR1 SGHNT and CDR2 YENEEA. Trimming removed 5 bases at V and 0 bases at J, with 10 bases between. The CDR3 protein is CASSLGTANTGELFF. In nucleotides, the CDR3 is TGTGCCAGCAGCCTCGGTACCGCGAACACCGGGGAGCTGTTTTTT. The full variable domain, rest sourced from reference TRBV11-3 and TRBJ2-2, is EAGVVQSPRYKIIEKKQPVAFWCNPISGHNTLYWYLQNLGQGPELLIRYENEEAVDDSQLPKDRFSAERLKGVDSTLKIQPAELGDSAVYLCASSLGTANTGELFFGEGSRLTVL.

The genes are TRBV24-1 and TRBJ2-1; 7 nucleotides agree with TRBD1. Germline CDR1 and CDR2: KGHDR and SFDVKD. V dropped 4 bases and J dropped 10; count of bases not matched to a gene: 15. This CDR3 region has 16 residues. The DNA for the CDR3 is TGTGCCACCAGTGACCGACAGGGTCCGGGTGGGCGGGAGCAGTTCTTC. Translating it yields CATSDRQGPGGREQFF.

CDR3 DNA sequence: TGCGCCAGCAGTGAGTCACTTTCCGCCTACGAGCAGTACTTC. Translating it yields CASSESLSAYEQYF. The rearrangement joins TRBV10-2 to TRBJ2-7, with D unclear. CDR1 and CDR2 (germline): WSHSY, SAAADI. The CDR3 has 14 amino acids. V was trimmed by 0 bases and J by 2 bases, leaving 8 bases between them.

J is TRBJ2-5 and V is TRBV28; no firm D call. V was pared by 3 bases and J by 0 bases, with 8 bases between. The CDR3 length is 14 residues. From germline, CDR1 is MDHEN and CDR2 SYDVKM. Here the CDR3 reads CASSFRTYQETQYF. The CDR3 nucleotides are TGTGCCAGCAGTTTTCGAACTTACCAAGAGACCCAGTACTTC.

The chain combines TRBV7-2 with TRBJ1-2; 8 bases fit TRBD1. In germline, CDR1 is SGHTA, CDR2 FQGNSA. Unmatched junction bases numbered 8, after V lost 4 bases and J lost 4 bases. The CDR3 covers 15 residues. The DNA for the CDR3 is TGTGCCAGCAGCTCGCGGGACAGGTCTTTCTATGGCTACACCTTC. It is translated as CASSSRDRSFYGYTF.